This T cell receptor beta chain was captured by sequencing in a study of shared clonotypes between healthy human individuals. Sequencing was performed with immunoSEQ multiplex PCR; in TCRdb, only in-frame clones are kept and a portion is missing. The table shows some 2 million clones, with roughly 94% occurring only once. Naivety among CD8 cells was defined by CD45RO negativity and positive CCR7 selection, thereby excluding terminally differentiated effector memory CD45RA+ cells. CDR3 length: 15 residues. CDR1 and CDR2 from the germline V gene are GTSNPN and SVGIG (reference sequence). V was clipped by 0 bases and J by 0 bases, with 12 bases between them.

The sequencing sample was made of naive CD8+ T cells sorted from blood. The receptor comes from a man between 18 and 29 years old in good health. V is TRBV30 and J is TRBJ2-7; D unclear. The CDR3 nucleotides read TGTGCCTGGAGTGTACCGGGCAGATACTCCTACGAGCAGTACTTC. As protein: CAWSVPGRYSYEQYF. Variable domain in full (rest from reference TRBV30 and TRBJ2-7): SQTIHQWPATLVQPVGSPLSLECTVEGTSNPNLYWYRQAAGRGLQLLFYSVGIGQISSEVPQNLSASRPQDRQFILSSKKLLLSDSGFYLCAWSVPGRYSYEQYFGPGTRLTVT.